Below are 23 T cell receptor beta chains sequenced from a single sample in a study of multiple sclerosis patients with progressive multifocal leukoencephalopathy. Profiling relied on immunoSEQ multiplex PCR, and the TCRdb table lists in-frame clones only, not all of them. The table shows tens of thousands of clones, with approximately 89% occurring only once. The time point denotes: time of PML onset. Sequences were derived from PBMCs, sampled from a patient treated with natalizumab. The origin of the receptors is a woman younger than 45 with progressive multifocal leukoencephalopathy.

The V and J genes are TRBV4-3 and TRBJ1-5; D may be TRBD1 (6 bases). This CDR3 is 15 amino acids long. V was pared by 0 bases and J by 7 bases, with 13 bases between. Germline V lookup: CDR1 LGHNA, CDR2 YSLEER. CDR3 loop: CASSQDIRGGQPQHF. The CDR3 DNA reads as TGCGCCAGCAGCCAAGATATCAGGGGCGGCCAGCCCCAGCATTTT.

CDR3 amino acids: CAISEVAGQPQHF. The CDR3 DNA reads as TGTGCCATCAGTGAGGTGGCTGGTCAGCCCCAGCATTTT. The chain employs TRBV10-3 and TRBJ1-5; no definite D call. The CDR3 is made up of 13 amino acids. In germline, CDR1 is ENHRY, CDR2 SYGVKD. The ends were cut back, 2 bases at V and 6 bases at J, with 8 bases in the middle.

The genes are TRBV30 and TRBJ2-5; D assignment may be TRBD1 or TRBD2 (5 bases each). Trimming took 3 bases from V and 5 from J, leaving 13 bases between them. The CDR3 has 13 amino acids. CDR1 is GTSNPN and CDR2 is SVGIG in the germline V gene (reference sequence). The CDR3 region has the DNA TGTGCCTGGAGCAACAGGAGAGGGGAGACCCAGTACTTC. Translated, it gives CAWSNRRGETQYF.

The rearrangement joins TRBV2 to TRBJ2-3; D possibly corresponds to TRBD2 (5 bases). Germline CDR1 reads SNHLY; CDR2 reads FYNNEI. V lost 7 bases, J lost 1 base, and 6 bases lay in between. The CDR3 has 12 residues. The CDR3 coding sequence is TGTGCCAGCATGAGGGGCACAGATACGCAGTATTTT. Translated, it gives CASMRGTDTQYF. The full variable domain, rest sourced from reference TRBV2 and TRBJ2-3, is EPEVTQTPSHQVTQMGQEVILRCVPISNHLYFYWYRQILGQKVEFLVSFYNNEISEKSEIFDDQFSVERPDGSNFTLKIRSTKLEDSAMYFCASMRGTDTQYFGPGTRLTVL.

The V gene is TRBV15, the J gene TRBJ2-3, with 8 positions matching TRBD2. The germline gives CDR1 LNHNV, CDR2 YYDKDF (reference sequence). This CDR3 has 16 residues. V gave up 0 bases and J gave up 3 bases; unmatched junction bases: 5. The CDR3, as DNA: TGTGCCACCAGCAGAGATGAGGCGGGGGGTACAGATACGCAGTATTTT. It yields the protein CATSRDEAGGTDTQYF.

The chain joins TRBV11-1 to TRBJ2-7, with D maybe TRBD2 (6 bases). Germline V CDR1 and CDR2: SGHAT, FQDESV (reference sequence). CDR3 size: 14 residues. Trimming left V 4 bases short and J 3 bases short, with 13 bases between. Written as DNA, the CDR3 is TGTGCCAGCAGCTCGACGGGACTTCTCTACGAGCAGTACTTC. This encodes CASSSTGLLYEQYF.

J is TRBJ1-2 and V is TRBV29-1, with D possibly matching TRBD1 (6 bases). Deletions cut 4 bases from V and 2 bases from J, with 8 bases between. The CDR3 runs to 12 residues. Germline CDR1 reads SQVTM; CDR2 reads ANQGSEA. In nucleotides, the CDR3 is TGCAGCGTTGCCGGGGGCAACTATGGCTACACCTTC. Protein product: CSVAGGNYGYTF.

The chain recombines TRBV5-1 with TRBJ2-3; a possible D gene is TRBD1 (6 bases). The CDR3 has 16 amino acids. Germline V lookup: CDR1 SGHRS, CDR2 YFSETQ. Trimming removed 0 bases from V and 3 bases from J, with 14 bases in between. CDR3 sequence: CASSLDSRGQTDTQYF. CDR3 nucleotide sequence: TGCGCCAGCAGCTTGGATTCTCGCGGACAGACAGATACGCAGTATTTT.

V is TRBV14 and J is TRBJ2-1; TRBD2 aligns across 12 bases. Germline CDR1 is SGHDN and CDR2 is FVKESK. The V segment lost 4 bases and the J segment 12 bases; nucleotides outside the gene matches: 10. This CDR3 has 15 amino acids. The CDR3 protein is CASSPGTSGSQGQFF. CDR3 nucleotides: TGTGCCAGCAGCCCTGGGACTAGCGGGTCCCAGGGGCAGTTCTTC. Complete variable domain (other parts from reference TRBV14 and TRBJ2-1): EAGVTQFPSHSVIEKGQTVTLRCDPISGHDNLYWYRRVMGKEIKFLLHFVKESKQDESGMPNNRFLAERTGGTYSTLKVQPAELEDSGVYFCASSPGTSGSQGQFFGPGTRLTVL.

V is TRBV2 and J is TRBJ2-5; possible D gene TRBD1, 6 bases. Looked up from germline, CDR1 is SNHLY and CDR2 is FYNNEI. Trimming removed 7 bases at V and 1 base at J, with 10 bases between. The CDR3 is 13 residues long. CDR3 coding DNA: TGTGCCAGCACCTGGACAGTCCAAGAGACCCAGTACTTC. Encoded protein: CASTWTVQETQYF.

The chain has TRBV2 and TRBJ1-2; no firm D call. CDR1 is SNHLY and CDR2 is FYNNEI in the germline V gene. The CDR3 extends over 14 amino acids. V was pared by 2 bases and J by 8 bases, with 15 bases between. DNA for the CDR3: TGTGCCAGCAGTGAAAATAGGGTCAAAGGAGGCTACACCTTC. This codes for CASSENRVKGGYTF.

V usage is TRBV30 and J usage is TRBJ2-5; 7 bases are a match to TRBD2. CDR1 is GTSNPN, CDR2 SVGIG, per germline (reference sequence). With V trimmed by 7 bases and J by 4 bases, 6 bases remained unmatched. This CDR3 spans 12 amino acids. DNA for the CDR3: TGTGCCTCTCGGGGGGTAGGAGAGACCCAGTACTTC. This gives the protein CASRGVGETQYF.

The genes are TRBV7-2 and TRBJ2-5, with 7 bases that match TRBD2. The DNA end lines up better with TRBJ2-7; the J call may be wrong. The germline CDR1 and CDR2 sequences are SGHTA and FQGNSA. The CDR3 runs to 15 residues. CDR3 nucleotide sequence: TGTGCCAGCAGTTTCCCGGGACTAAGGGGATACGAGCAGTACTTC. Its translation is CASSFPGLRGYEQYF.

This chain connects TRBV7-9 to TRBJ2-5, with no clear D. The germline gives CDR1 SEHNR, CDR2 FQNEAQ (reference sequence). Trimming removed 7 bases at V and 1 base at J, with 13 bases between. This CDR3 spans 14 amino acids. CDR3 sequence (DNA): TGTGCCAGCAATCCTAGGGTACCCCAAGAGACCCAGTACTTC. Protein sequence: CASNPRVPQETQYF.

The V and J genes are TRBV13 and TRBJ2-5, with TRBD2 as a possible D gene (5 bases). Trimming shortened V by 4 bases and J by 5 bases, and 11 bases separated the two germline ends. The germline gives CDR1 PRHDT, CDR2 FYEKMQ (reference sequence). The CDR3 extends over 13 amino acids. In DNA form, the CDR3 reads TGTGCCAGCAGCTCCACTAGGTGGGAGACCCAGTACTTC. Protein sequence: CASSSTRWETQYF. The variable domain in full, with the rest retrieved from reference TRBV13 and TRBJ2-5, is AAGVIQSPRHLIKEKRETATLKCYPIPRHDTVYWYQQGPGQDPQFLISFYEKMQSDKGSIPDRFSAQQFSDYHSELNMSSLELGDSALYFCASSSTRWETQYFGPGTRLLVL.

V and J are TRBV5-4 and TRBJ2-5; 9 nucleotides line up with TRBD2. The CDR3 runs to 14 residues. Germline CDR1 is SGHNT and CDR2 is YYREEE (reference sequence). Losses at the gene ends were 4 bases for V and 4 bases for J; bases not matched to a gene: 5. CDR3 bases: TGTGCCAGCAGCGGAAAGACTAGCGGAGAGACCCAGTACTTC. Translated, it gives CASSGKTSGETQYF.

The rearrangement joins TRBV19 to TRBJ1-2, with 10 bases that match TRBD1. V gave up 7 bases and J gave up 4 bases; unmatched junction bases: 9. Germline CDR1 and CDR2: LNHDA and SQIVND (reference sequence). The CDR3 is 15 residues long. The CDR3 sequence: CASTQKGTGVYGYTF. For the CDR3, the DNA is TGTGCCAGTACTCAAAAAGGGACAGGGGTCTATGGCTACACCTTC.

CDR3 residues: CASTSRQTSSSPLHF. CDR3 nucleotide sequence: TGTGCCAGCACCTCTCGACAGACTTCCAGTTCACCCCTCCACTTT. The chain couples TRBV5-4 to TRBJ1-6; D might be TRBD1 (5 bases). The length of the CDR3 is 15 residues. V shed 6 bases and J shed 9 bases, with 19 bases lying between them. Germline CDR1 and CDR2: SGHNT and YYREEE (reference sequence).

V is TRBV20-1 and J is TRBJ1-1, with no clear D. The germline V and J ends were trimmed by 3 bases and 5 bases, with 4 bases remaining between them. Germline-derived CDR1 and CDR2 are DFQATT and SNEGSKA (reference sequence). The CDR3 runs 10 residues. The CDR3 DNA follows: TGCAGTGCTAGGGGGACTGAAGCTTTCTTT. Encoded protein: CSARGTEAFF.

The chain couples TRBV9 to TRBJ1-4; 11 bases fit TRBD1. J was trimmed by 5 bases and V by 3 bases; bases with no gene match: 9. Germline V gives CDR1 SGDLS, CDR2 YYNGEE. The CDR3 is made up of 17 amino acids. The chain's CDR3 is CASSATARDRGNEKLFF. The CDR3 DNA reads as TGTGCCAGCAGCGCCACCGCACGGGACAGGGGGAATGAAAAACTGTTTTTT.

This clone has only a few counts. The genes are TRBV19 and TRBJ2-1; D gene uncertain. CDR3 size: 14 residues. V was shortened by 3 bases and J by 1 base, with 7 bases between the two germline ends. The germline CDR1 and CDR2 sequences are LNHDA and SQIVND (reference sequence). CDR3 in amino acids: CASSMTASYNEQFF. Here the CDR3 DNA reads TGTGCCAGTAGTATGACGGCTTCCTACAATGAGCAGTTCTTC.

The J gene is TRBJ2-5, the V gene TRBV27, with TRBD2 matching 9 bases. Germline V gene sequence: CDR1 MNHEY, CDR2 SMNVEV (reference sequence). CDR3 size: 17 residues. The J segment lost 5 bases and the V segment lost 2 bases, leaving 12 bases of the junction unmatched. The CDR3 protein is CASSLRAGGGPRETQYF. The CDR3 region has the DNA TGTGCCAGCAGTTTACGTGCGGGAGGGGGACCGCGGGAGACCCAGTACTTC.

The chain is built from TRBV19 and TRBJ1-2; 7 nucleotides align to TRBD1. The CDR3 is made up of 15 amino acids. V dropped 5 bases and J dropped 4; count of bases not matched to a gene: 10. CDR1 and CDR2 from the germline V gene are LNHDA and SQIVND (reference sequence). The CDR3 here is CASSPTGQRSYGYTF. CDR3 DNA sequence: TGTGCCAGTAGTCCTACGGGACAGCGAAGCTATGGCTACACCTTC.